This T cell receptor (beta chain) derives from a study of long-term antiretroviral therapy in people with HIV. General observations from the study: Across all time points, the repertoire was dominated by clones that expanded before ART. ART-treated samples gained diversity yet remained below transplant donor controls.

With regard to this clone: Its specificity is not known.

PBMC samples from each donor numbered at least one pre-ART and at least two post-ART. The assay used was immunoSEQ (version v3.0), run at survey level. Target depth was about 40,000-50,000 T-cell genomes per sample. Only in-frame clones appear in the TCRdb table, and some are missing; sequencing was by immunoSEQ multiplex PCR. This table has 30,000 or so clones, 85% to 90% appearing once. J gave up 2 bases and V 0 bases, and 14 bases lay outside the gene matches. CDR1 is SEHNR, CDR2 FQNEAQ, per germline (reference sequence). This CDR3 comprises 19 residues. The sequence was collected from a woman between 18 and 30 years old with HIV. The genes are TRBV7-9 and TRBJ2-3, with TRBD2 identical over 7 bases. This sample comprised unsorted PBMCs, obtained 0.5 years after starting antiretroviral therapy. The CDR3 spells CASSLASSGKGPTTDTQYF. The CDR3 DNA reads as TGTGCCAGCAGCTTAGCATCCAGCGGGAAAGGTCCCACCACAGATACGCAGTATTTT.